This TCR beta chain comes out of a study of blood T cell repertoires in COVID-19. Background on the study: Acute-phase and convalescent COVID-19 samples originated in the United States, Italy and Spain. Nucleic acid was either cDNA or gDNA, and it came from T cells, B-cell-depleted T cells, or PBMCs.

Sequencing was performed with immunoSEQ multiplex PCR; in TCRdb, only in-frame clones are kept and a portion is missing. The sample holds roughly 290,000 clones; roughly 89% are singletons and the top ten take 1.5% to 2%. Adults between about 18 and 95 years of age took part from 24 US areas. V dropped 1 base and J dropped 3 bases, with 7 bases sitting between them. The CDR3 is made up of 14 amino acids. The germline CDR1 and CDR2 sequences are SGHTA and FQGNSA. The chain combines TRBV7-2 with TRBJ1-5; the D is unclear. Sequenced material: PBMCs or T cells enriched from blood (not recorded which). The TCR comes from a woman aged 40 to 50 who had recovered from COVID-19. The CDR3 DNA reads as TGTGCCAGCAGCTTAGTGAGCTCCAATCAGCCCCAGCATTTT. This gives the protein CASSLVSSNQPQHF.